This TCR beta chain was found in a study of metastatic and nonmetastatic thyroid tumors. The entire patient cohort was treatment-naive prior to thyroid surgery. Study results and limitations: Across blood and tumor, TCR beta diversity in malignant thyroid tumors was reportedly significantly higher than in benign nodules.

TCRdb re-called the PCR reads via MiXCR. Of about 52,000 clones in the sample, approximately 17% were seen once. About this clone itself: Its specificity is unknown. At one end the junction does not follow the germline gene, possibly because of a read error.

CDR1 and CDR2 from the germline V gene are MNHEY and SVGAGI. This CDR3 is built from 12 residues. The sample was blood. The sequence was collected from a female donor with papillary thyroid cancer or a benign thyroid nodule (not recorded which). Some clones in this sample may be carry-over from other donors' samples. J is TRBJ2-7 and V is TRBV6-5, with D uncertain. As DNA, the CDR3 is TGTGCCAGCAGCTACTCGTACTACGAGCAGTACTTC. Its translation: CASSYSYYEQYF.